The TCR beta chain described here comes from a study of T cell repertoires in cytomegalovirus infection. Study background: An indication of both CMV infection and matching HLA type came from public TCR beta signatures.

Study findings and constraints: Dominating the ex vivo response were TCR beta clonotypes that were CMV-specific and HLA-C-restricted.

TCRdb reprocessed the reads with MiXCR, giving one entry per CDR3 protein. The sample records 150,000 to 200,000 distinct CDR3 sequences, roughly 19% being singletons. Regarding this clonotype: Antigen unknown.

Between the trimmed V and J ends, which lost 8 bases and 5 bases, there was a span of 10 bases. CDR3 length: 12 amino acids. Per germline, CDR1 MNHNY and CDR2 SVGAGI (reference sequence). Sequenced input: PBMCs. The rearrangement uses TRBV6-6 and TRBJ2-1, with D hard to call. This sequence was found in a human donor in good health (CMV status not recorded). Some clones in this sample may be carry-over from other donors' samples. Here the CDR3 DNA reads TGTGCCAGCGGAATCAGCAACAATGAGCAGTTCTTC. This translates into CASGISNNEQFF.